This TCR beta chain emerged from a study of T cells after somatic rescue of genetic block. CDR1 is MDHEN and CDR2 is SYDVKM in the germline V gene. Trimming took off 3 bases at V and 4 bases at J, with 10 bases between the two ends. There are 14 residues in the CDR3. TCRdb's table, derived via immunoSEQ multiplex PCR, lists solely in-frame clones and lacks some. Of tens of thousands of clones in the sample, roughly 90% were seen once. The sequencing sample was made of peripheral blood mononuclear cells (PBMCs). This receptor was identified in a man between 35 and 55 years old. This chain uses TRBV28 with TRBJ2-1, with D maybe TRBD2 (6 bases). Written as DNA, the CDR3 is TGTGCCAGCAGTTTTGAGCGGGCTTACAATGAGCAGTTCTTC. Its translation is CASSFERAYNEQFF.